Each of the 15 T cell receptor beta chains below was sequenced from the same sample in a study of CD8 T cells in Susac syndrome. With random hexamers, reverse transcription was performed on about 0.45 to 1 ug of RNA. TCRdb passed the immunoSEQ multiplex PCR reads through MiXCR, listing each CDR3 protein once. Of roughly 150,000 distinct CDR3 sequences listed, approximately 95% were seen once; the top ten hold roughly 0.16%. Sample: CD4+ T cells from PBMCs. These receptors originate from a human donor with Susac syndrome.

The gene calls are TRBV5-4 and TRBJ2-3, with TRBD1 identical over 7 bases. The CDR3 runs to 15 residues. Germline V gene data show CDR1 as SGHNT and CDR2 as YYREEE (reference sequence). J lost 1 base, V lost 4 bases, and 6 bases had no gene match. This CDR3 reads CASSTRQGRTDTQYF. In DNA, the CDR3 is TGTGCCAGCAGCACCCGACAGGGCCGCACAGATACGCAGTATTTT.

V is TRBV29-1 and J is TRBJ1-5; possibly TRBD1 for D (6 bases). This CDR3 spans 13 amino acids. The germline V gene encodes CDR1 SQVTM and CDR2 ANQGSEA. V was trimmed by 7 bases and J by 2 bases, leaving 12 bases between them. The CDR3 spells CSATTGRNQPQHF. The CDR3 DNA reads TGCAGCGCCACGACAGGACGCAATCAGCCCCAGCATTTT.

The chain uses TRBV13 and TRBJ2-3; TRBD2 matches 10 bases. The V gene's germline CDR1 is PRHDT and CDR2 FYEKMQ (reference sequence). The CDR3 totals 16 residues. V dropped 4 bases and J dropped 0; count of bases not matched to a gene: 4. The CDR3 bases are TGTGCCAGCAGCTCGGGACTAGCGCCCAGCACAGATACGCAGTATTTT. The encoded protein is CASSSGLAPSTDTQYF.

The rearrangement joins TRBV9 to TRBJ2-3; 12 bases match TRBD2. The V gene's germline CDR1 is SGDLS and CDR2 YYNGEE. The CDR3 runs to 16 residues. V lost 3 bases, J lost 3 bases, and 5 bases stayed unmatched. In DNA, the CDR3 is TGTGCCAGCAGCGAATTGACTAGCGGGGGAACAGATACGCAGTATTTT. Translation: CASSELTSGGTDTQYF. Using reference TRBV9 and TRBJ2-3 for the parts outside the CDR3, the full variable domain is DSGVTQTPKHLITATGQRVTLRCSPRSGDLSVYWYQQSLDQGLQFLIQYYNGEERAKGNILERFSAQQFPDLHSELNLSSLELGDSALYFCASSELTSGGTDTQYFGPGTRLTVL.

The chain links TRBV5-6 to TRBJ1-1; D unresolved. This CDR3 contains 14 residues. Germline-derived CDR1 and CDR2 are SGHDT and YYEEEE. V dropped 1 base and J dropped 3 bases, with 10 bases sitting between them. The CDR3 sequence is CASSLLWRDTEAFF. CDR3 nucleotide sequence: TGTGCCAGCAGCTTGCTGTGGAGGGACACTGAAGCTTTCTTT.

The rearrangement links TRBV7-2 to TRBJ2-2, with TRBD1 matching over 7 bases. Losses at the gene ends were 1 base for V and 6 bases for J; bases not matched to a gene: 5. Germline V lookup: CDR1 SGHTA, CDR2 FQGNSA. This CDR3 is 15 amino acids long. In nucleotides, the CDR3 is TGTGCCAGCAGCTTAGTTCAGGGGGTACCCGGGGAGCTGTTTTTT. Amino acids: CASSLVQGVPGELFF.

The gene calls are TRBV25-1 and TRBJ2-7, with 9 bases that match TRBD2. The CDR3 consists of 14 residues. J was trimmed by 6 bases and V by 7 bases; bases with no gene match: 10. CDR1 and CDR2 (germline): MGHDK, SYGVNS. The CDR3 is CASIRGGTSTEQYF. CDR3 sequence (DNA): TGTGCCAGCATCCGGGGGGGGACTAGCACCGAGCAGTACTTC.

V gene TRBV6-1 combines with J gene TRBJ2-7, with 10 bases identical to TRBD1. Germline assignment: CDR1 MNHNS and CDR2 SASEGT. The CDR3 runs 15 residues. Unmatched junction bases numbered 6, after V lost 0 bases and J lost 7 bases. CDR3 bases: TGTGCCAGCAGTGAAGCCGGGACAGGGGTCGGTGAGCAGTACTTC. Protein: CASSEAGTGVGEQYF.

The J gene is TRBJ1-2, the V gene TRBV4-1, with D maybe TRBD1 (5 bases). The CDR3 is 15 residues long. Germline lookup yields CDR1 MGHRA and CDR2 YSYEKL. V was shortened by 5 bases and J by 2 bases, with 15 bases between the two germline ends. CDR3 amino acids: CASSSLGAVNYGYTF. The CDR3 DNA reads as TGCGCCAGCAGCTCCCTCGGGGCGGTCAACTATGGCTACACCTTC.

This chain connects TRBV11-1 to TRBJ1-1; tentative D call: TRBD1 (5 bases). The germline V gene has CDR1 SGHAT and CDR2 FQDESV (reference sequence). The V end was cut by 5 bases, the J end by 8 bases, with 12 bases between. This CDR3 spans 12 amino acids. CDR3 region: CASSRGSREAFF. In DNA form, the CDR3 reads TGTGCCAGCAGCCGGGGGAGCAGGGAAGCTTTCTTT.

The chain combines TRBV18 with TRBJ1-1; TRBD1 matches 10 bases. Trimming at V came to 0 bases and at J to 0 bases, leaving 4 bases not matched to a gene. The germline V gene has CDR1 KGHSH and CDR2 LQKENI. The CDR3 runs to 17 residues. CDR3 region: CASSPPGTGAMNTEAFF. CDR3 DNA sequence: TGTGCCAGCTCACCACCGGGGACAGGGGCTATGAACACTGAAGCTTTCTTT.

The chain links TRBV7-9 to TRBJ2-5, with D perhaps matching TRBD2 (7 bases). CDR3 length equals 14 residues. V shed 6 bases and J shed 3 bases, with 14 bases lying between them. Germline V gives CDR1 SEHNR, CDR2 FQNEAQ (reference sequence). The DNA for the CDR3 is TGTGCCAGCAGTCAAGCGGGGACAAAAGAGACCCAGTACTTC. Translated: CASSQAGTKETQYF.

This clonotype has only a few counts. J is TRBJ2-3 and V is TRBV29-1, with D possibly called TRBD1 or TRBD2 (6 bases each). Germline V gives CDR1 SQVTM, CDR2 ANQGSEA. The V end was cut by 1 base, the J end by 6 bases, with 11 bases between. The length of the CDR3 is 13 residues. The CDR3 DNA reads TGCAGCGTTGAAGGGGGGGCTCCTGATACGCAGTATTTT. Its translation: CSVEGGAPDTQYF.

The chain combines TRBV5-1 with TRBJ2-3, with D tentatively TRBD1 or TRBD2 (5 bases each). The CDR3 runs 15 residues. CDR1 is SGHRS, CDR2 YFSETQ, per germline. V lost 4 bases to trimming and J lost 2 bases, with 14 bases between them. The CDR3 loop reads CASSPLGENTDTQYF. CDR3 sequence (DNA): TGCGCCAGCAGCCCCCTGGGGGAAAACACAGATACGCAGTATTTT.

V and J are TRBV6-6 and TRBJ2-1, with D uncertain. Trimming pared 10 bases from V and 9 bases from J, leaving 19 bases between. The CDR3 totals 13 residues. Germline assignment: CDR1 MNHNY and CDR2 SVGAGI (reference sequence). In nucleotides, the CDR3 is TGTGCCACCCGGGCTACCCCAAACGGTGAGCAGTTCTTC. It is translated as CATRATPNGEQFF.